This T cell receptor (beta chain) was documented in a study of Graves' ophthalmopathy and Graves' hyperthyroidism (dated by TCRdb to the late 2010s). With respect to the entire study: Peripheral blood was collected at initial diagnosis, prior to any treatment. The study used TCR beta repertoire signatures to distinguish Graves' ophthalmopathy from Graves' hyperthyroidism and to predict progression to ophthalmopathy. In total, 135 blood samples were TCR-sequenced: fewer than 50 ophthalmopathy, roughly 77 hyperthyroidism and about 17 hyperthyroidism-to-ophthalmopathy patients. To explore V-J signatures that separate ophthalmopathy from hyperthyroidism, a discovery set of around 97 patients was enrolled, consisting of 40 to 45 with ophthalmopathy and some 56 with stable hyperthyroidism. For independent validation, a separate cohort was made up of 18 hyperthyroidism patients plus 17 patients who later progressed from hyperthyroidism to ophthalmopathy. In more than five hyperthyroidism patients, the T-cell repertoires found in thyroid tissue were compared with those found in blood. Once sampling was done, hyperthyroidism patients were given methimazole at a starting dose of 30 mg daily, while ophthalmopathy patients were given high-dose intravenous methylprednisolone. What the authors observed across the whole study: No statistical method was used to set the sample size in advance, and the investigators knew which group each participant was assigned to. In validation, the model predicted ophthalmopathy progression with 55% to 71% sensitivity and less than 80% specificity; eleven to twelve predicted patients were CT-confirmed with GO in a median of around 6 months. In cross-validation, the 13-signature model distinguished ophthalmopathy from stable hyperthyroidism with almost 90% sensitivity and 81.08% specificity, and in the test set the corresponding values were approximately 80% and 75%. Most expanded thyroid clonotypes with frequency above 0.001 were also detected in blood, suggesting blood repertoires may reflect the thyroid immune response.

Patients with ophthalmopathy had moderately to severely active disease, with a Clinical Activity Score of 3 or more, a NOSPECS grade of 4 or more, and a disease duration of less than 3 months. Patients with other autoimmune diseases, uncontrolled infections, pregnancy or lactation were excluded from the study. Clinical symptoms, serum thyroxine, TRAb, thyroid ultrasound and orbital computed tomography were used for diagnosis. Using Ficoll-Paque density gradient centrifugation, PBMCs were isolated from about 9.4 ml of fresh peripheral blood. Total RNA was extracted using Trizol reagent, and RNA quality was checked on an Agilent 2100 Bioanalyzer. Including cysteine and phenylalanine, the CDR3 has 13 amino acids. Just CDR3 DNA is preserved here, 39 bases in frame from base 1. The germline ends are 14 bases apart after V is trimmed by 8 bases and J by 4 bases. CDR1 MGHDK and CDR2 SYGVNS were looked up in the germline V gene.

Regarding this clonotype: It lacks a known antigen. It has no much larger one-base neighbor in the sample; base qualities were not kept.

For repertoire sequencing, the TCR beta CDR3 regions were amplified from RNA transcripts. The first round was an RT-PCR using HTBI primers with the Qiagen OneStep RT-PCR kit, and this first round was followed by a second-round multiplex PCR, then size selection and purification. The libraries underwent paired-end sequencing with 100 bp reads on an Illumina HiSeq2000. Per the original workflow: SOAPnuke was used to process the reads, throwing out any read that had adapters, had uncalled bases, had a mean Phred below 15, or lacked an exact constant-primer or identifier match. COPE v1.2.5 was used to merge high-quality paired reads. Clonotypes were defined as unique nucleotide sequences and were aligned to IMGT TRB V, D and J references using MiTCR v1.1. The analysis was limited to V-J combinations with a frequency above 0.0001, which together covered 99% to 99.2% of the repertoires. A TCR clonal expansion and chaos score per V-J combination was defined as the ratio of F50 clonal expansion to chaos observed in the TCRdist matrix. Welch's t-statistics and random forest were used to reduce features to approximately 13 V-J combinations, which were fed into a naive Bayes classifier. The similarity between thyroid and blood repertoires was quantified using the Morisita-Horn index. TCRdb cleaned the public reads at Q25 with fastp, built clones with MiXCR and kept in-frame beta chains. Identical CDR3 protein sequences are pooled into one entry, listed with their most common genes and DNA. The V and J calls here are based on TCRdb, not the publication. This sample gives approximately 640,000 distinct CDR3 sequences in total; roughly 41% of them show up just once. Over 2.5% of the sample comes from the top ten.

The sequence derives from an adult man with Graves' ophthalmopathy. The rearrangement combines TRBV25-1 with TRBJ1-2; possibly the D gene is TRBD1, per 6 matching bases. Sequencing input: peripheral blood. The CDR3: CASALGDTYGYTF. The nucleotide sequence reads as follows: TGTGCCAGCGCCTTGGGGGACACCTATGGCTACACCTTC.